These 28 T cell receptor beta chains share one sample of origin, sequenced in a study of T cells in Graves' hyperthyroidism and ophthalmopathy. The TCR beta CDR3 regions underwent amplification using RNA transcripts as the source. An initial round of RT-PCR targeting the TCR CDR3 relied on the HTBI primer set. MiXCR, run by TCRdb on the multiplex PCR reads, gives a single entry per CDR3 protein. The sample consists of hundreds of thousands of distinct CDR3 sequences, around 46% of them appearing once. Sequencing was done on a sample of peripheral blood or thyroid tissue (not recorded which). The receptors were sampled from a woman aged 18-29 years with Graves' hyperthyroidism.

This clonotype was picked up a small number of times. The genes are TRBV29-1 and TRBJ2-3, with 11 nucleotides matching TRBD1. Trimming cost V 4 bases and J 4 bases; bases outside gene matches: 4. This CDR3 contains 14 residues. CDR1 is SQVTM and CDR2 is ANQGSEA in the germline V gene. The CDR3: CSVGSGQGADTQYF. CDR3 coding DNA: TGCAGCGTTGGGTCGGGACAGGGGGCAGATACGCAGTATTTT.

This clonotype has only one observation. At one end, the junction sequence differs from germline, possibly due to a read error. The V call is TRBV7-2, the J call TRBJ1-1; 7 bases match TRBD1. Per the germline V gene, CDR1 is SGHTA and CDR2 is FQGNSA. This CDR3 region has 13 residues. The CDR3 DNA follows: TGTGCCTGCAGCGGGACAGTGAACACTGAAGCTTTCTTT. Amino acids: CACSGTVNTEAFF.

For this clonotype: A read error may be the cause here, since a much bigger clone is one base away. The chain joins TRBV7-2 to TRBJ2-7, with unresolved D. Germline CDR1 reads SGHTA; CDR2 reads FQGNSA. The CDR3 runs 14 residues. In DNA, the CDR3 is TGTGCCAGCAGCTTAGGGACCTTCTCCGACGAGCGGTACTTC. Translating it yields CASSLGTFSDERYF.

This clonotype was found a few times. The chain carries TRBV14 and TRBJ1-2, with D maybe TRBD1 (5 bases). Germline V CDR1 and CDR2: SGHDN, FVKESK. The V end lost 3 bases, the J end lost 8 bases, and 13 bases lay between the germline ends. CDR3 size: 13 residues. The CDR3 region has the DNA TGTGCCAGCAGCCATAGGACGGGGCAGGGCTACACCTTC. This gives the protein CASSHRTGQGYTF. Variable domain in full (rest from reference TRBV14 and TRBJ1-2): EAGVTQFPSHSVIEKGQTVTLRCDPISGHDNLYWYRRVMGKEIKFLLHFVKESKQDESGMPNNRFLAERTGGTYSTLKVQPAELEDSGVYFCASSHRTGQGYTFGSGTRLTVV.

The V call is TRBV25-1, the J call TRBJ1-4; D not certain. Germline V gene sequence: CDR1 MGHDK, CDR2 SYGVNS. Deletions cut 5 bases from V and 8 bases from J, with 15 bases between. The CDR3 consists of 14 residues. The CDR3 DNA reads TGTGCCAGCAGTTTCCGGGAATCGACAGAAAAACTGTTTTTT. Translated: CASSFRESTEKLFF.

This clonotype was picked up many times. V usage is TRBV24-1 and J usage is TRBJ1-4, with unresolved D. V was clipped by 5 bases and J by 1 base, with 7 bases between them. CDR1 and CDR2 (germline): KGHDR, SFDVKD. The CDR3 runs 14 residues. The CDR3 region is CATSGARTNEKLFF. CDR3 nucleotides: TGTGCCACCAGTGGGGCGAGAACTAATGAAAAACTGTTTTTT.

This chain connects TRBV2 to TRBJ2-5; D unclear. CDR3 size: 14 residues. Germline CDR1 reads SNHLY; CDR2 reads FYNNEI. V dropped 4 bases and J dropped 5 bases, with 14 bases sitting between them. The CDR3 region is CASSGLSVGETQYF. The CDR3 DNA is TGTGCCAGCAGTGGATTATCGGTGGGGGAGACCCAGTACTTC. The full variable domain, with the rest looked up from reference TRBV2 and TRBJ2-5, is EPEVTQTPSHQVTQMGQEVILRCVPISNHLYFYWYRQILGQKVEFLVSFYNNEISEKSEIFDDQFSVERPDGSNFTLKIRSTKLEDSAMYFCASSGLSVGETQYFGPGTRLLVL.

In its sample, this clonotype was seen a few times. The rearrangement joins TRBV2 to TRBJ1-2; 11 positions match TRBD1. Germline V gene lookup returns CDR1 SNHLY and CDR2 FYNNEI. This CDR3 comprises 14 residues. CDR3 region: CDPRTGGASVGYTF. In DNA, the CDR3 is TGTGACCCCCGGACAGGGGGCGCATCCGTTGGCTACACCTTC. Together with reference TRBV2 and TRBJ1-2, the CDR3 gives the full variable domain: EPEVTQTPSHQVTQMGQEVILRCVPISNHLYFYWYRQILGQKVEFLVSFYNNEISEKSEIFDDQFSVERPDGSNFTLKIRSTKLEDSAMYFCDPRTGGASVGYTFGSGTRLTVV.

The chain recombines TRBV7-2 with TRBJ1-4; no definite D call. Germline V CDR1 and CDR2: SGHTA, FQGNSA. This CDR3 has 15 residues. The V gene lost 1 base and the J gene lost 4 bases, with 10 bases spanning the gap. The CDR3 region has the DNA TGTGCCAGCAGCTTAGTTATGGGGATTAATGAAAAACTGTTTTTT. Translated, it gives CASSLVMGINEKLFF.

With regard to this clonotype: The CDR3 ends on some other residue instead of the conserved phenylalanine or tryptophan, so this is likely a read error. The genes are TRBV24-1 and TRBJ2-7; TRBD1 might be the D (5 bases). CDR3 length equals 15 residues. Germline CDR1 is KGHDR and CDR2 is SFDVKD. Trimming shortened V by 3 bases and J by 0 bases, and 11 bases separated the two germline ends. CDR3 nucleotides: TGTGCCACCAGTGATCCGACAGAGAGCTCCTACGAGCAGTACCTC. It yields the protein CATSDPTESSYEQYL.

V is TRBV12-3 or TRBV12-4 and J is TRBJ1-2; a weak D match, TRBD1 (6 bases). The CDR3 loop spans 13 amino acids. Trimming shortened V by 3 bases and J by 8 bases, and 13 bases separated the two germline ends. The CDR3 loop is CASSFRQDGGYTF. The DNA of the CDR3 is TGTGCCAGCAGTTTCAGACAGGACGGGGGCTACACCTTC.

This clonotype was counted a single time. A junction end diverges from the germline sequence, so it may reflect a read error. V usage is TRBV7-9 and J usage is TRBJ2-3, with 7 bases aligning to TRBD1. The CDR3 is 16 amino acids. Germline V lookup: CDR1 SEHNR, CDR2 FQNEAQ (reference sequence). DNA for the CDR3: TGCGCCAGCAGCCAAGAGGGACAGACCCCGACAGATACGCAGTATTTT. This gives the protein CASSQEGQTPTDTQYF.

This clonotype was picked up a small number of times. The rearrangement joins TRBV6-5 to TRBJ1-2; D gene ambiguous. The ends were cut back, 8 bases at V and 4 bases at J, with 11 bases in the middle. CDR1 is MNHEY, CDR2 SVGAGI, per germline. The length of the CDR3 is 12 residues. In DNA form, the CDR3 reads TGTGCCAGCCAGCCGCCGGGCTATGGCTACACCTTC. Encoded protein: CASQPPGYGYTF.

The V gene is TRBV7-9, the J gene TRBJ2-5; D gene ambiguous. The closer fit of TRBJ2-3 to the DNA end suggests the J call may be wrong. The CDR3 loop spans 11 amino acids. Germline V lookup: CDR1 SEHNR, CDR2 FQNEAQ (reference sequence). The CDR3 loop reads CASSLDGTQYF. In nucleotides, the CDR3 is TGTGCCAGCAGCTTGGATGGTACGCAGTATTTT.

The DNA of the CDR3 is TGTGCCAGTAGTATCGGTTCAGGGTGGGCCACTGAAGCTTTCTTT. This sequence encodes CASSIGSGWATEAFF. The chain joins TRBV19 to TRBJ1-1, with a tentative D call TRBD1 (5 bases). Looked up from germline, CDR1 is LNHDA and CDR2 is SQIVND (reference sequence). V was shortened by 3 bases and J by 4 bases, with 15 bases between the two germline ends. The CDR3 runs to 15 residues.

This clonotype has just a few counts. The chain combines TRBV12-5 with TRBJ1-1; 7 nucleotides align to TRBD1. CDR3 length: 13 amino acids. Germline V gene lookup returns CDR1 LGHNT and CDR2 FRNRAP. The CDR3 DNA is TGTGCCGCCGAGACAGGGCCGAACACTGAAGCTTTCTTT. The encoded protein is CAAETGPNTEAFF.

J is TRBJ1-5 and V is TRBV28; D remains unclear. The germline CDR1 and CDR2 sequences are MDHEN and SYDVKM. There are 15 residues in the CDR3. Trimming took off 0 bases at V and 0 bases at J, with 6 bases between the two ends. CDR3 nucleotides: TGTGCCAGCAGTTTATGGGGAGTTAGCAATCAGCCCCAGCATTTT. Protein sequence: CASSLWGVSNQPQHF.

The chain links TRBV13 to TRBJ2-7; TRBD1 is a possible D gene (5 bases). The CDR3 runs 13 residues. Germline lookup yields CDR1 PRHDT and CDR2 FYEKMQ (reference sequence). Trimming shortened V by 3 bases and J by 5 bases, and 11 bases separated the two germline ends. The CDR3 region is CASSLGGADEQYF. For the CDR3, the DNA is TGTGCCAGCAGCTTGGGTGGGGCGGACGAGCAGTACTTC.

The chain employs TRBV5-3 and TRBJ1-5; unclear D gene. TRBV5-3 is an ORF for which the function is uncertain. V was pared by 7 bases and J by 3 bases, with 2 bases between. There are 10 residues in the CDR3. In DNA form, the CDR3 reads TGTGCCAGACCCAATCAGCCCCAGCATTTT. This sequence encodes CARPNQPQHF.

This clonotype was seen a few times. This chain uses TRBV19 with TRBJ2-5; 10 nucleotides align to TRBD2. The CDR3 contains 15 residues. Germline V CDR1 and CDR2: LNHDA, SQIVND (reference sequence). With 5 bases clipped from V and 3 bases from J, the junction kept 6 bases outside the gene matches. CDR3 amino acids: CASSPLAGEEETQYF. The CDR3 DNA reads TGTGCCAGTAGTCCCCTAGCGGGGGAGGAAGAGACCCAGTACTTC.

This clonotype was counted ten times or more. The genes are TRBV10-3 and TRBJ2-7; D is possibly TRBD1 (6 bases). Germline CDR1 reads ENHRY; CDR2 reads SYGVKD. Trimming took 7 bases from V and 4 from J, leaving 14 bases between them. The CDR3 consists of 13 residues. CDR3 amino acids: CAITDRASYEQYF. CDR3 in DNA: TGTGCCATCACGGACAGAGCTTCTTACGAGCAGTACTTC.

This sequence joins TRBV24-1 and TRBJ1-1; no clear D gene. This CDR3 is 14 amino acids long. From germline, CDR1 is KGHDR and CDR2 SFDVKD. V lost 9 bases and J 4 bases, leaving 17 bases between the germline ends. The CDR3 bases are TGTGCCACCGACCCAAGGGAGGGAAGCACTGAAGCTTTCTTT. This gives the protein CATDPREGSTEAFF.

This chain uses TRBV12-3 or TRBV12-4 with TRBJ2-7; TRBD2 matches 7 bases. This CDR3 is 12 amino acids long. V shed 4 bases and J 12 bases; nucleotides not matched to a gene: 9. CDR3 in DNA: TGTGCCAGCAGTTCCCCAGGTACTAGCGTGTACTTC. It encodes CASSSPGTSVYF.

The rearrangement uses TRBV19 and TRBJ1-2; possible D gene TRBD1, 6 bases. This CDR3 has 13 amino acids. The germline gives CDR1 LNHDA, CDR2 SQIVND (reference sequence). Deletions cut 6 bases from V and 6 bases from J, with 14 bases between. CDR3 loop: CASRRGTSHGYTF. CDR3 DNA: TGTGCCAGTAGGAGGGGGACAAGTCATGGCTACACCTTC.

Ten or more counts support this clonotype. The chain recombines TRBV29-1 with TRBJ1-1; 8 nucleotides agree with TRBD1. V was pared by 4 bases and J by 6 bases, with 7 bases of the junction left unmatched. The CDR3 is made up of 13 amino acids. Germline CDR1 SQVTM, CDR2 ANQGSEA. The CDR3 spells CSVVRTGSPEAFF. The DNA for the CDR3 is TGCAGCGTTGTCCGGACAGGGAGTCCTGAAGCTTTCTTT.

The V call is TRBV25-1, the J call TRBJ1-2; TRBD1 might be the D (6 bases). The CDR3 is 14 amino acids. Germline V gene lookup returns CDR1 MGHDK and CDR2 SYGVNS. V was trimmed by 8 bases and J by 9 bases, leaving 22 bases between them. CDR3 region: CASLARDTVFRYTF. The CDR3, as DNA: TGTGCCAGCTTAGCCCGGGACACCGTCTTTCGCTACACCTTC.

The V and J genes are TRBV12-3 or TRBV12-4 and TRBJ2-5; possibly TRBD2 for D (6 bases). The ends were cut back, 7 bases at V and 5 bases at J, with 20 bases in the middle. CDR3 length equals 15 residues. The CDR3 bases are TGTGCCAGCACCGAAGGAAAGGGACTGTGGGAGACCCAGTACTTC. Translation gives CASTEGKGLWETQYF.

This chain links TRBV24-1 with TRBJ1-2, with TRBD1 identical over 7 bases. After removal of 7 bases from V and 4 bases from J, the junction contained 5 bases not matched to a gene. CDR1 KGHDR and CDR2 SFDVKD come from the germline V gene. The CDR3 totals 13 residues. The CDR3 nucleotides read TGTGCCACCAGCGTTGGACAGGCCTATGGCTACACCTTC. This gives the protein CATSVGQAYGYTF.